This TCR beta chain was observed in a study of read filtering for tumor transcriptome and immune sequencing. Study information: Mean patient age was roughly 66 years, range roughly 47 to 90; roughly 18 male, more than 11 female.

Study conclusions and caveats: About four fifths of IR-seq clonotypes had a single read, yet these held roughly 3.3% of reads. Even smaller IR-seq throughput identified most shared clonotypes.

From 350 to 500 ng of RNA, a library with molecular barcoded alpha/delta and beta/gamma adaptors was made. TCRdb reprocessed the reads via MiXCR and lists one record per CDR3 protein. In the table there are about 62,000 distinct CDR3 sequences, roughly 18% of which are singletons. This clonotype was seen ten or more times. As yet, its antigen is unknown. Every patient had bone marrow sampled while the disease was active. CDR1 is MNHEY and CDR2 is SVGEGT in the germline V gene. This CDR3 comprises 14 residues. V shed 6 bases and J 5 bases; nucleotides not matched to a gene: 5. The chain is built from TRBV6-2 or TRBV6-3 and TRBJ1-1; TRBD1 aligns across 11 bases. Sample: a population of CD138-negative cells sorted from bone marrow. The TCR comes from a donor at least 40 years old with multiple myeloma. DNA of the CDR3: TGTGCCAGCAGGTGGACAGGGGGCGAGACTGAAGCTTTCTTT. This translates into CASRWTGGETEAFF.